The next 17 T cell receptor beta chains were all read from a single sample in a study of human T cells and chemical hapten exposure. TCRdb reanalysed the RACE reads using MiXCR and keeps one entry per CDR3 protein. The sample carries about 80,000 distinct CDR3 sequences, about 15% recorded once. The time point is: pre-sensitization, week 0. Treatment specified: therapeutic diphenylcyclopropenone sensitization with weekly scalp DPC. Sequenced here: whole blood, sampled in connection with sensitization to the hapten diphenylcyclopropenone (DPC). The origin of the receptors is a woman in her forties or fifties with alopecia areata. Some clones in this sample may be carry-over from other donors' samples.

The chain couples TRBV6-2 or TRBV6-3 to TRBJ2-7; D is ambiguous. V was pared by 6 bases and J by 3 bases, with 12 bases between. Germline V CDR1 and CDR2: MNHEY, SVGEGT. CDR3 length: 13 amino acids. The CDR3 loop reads CASSPFSFYEQYF. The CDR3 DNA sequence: TGTGCCAGCAGCCCCTTCTCGTTCTACGAGCAGTACTTC.

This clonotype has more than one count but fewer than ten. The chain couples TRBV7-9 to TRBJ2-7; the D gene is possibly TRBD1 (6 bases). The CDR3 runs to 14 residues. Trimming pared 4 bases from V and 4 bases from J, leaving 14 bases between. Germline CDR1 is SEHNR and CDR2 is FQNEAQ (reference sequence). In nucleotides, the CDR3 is TGTGCCAGCAGCTCGGACTTGGGGACATACGAGCAGTACTTC. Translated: CASSSDLGTYEQYF.

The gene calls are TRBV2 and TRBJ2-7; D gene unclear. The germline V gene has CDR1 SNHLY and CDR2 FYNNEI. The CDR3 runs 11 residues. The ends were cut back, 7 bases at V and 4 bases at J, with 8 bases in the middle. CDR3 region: CASKEYYEQYF. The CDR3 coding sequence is TGTGCCAGCAAGGAATATTACGAGCAGTACTTC.

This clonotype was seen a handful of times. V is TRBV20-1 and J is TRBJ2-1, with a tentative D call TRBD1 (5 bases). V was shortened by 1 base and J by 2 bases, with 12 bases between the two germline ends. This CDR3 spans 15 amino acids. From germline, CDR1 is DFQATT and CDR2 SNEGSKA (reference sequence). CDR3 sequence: CSARALAGTYNEQFF. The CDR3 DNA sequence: TGCAGTGCTAGAGCTCTGGCAGGGACCTACAATGAGCAGTTCTTC.

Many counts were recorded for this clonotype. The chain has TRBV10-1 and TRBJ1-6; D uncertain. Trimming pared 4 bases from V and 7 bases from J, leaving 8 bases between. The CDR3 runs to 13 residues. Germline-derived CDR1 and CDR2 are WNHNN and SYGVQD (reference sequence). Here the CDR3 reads CASSGSLNSPLHF. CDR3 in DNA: TGCGCCAGCAGTGGATCCTTGAATTCACCCCTCCACTTT.

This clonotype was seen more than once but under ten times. The CDR3 DNA sequence: TGTGCCACTAGGACAGCGGGAGAGGTAGATACGCAGTATTTT. Encoded protein: CATRTAGEVDTQYF. V usage is TRBV10-3 and J usage is TRBJ2-3, with TRBD2 identical over 8 bases. Germline trimming cut 10 bases from V and 5 bases from J; bases unmatched to any gene: 11. Per the germline V gene, CDR1 is ENHRY and CDR2 is SYGVKD. The CDR3 has 14 amino acids.

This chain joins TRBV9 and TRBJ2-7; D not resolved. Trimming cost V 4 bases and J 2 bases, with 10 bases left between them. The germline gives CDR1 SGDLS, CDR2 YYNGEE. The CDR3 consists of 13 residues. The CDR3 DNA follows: TGTGCCAGCAGCCCTTCCAGAACCTACGAGCAGTACTTC. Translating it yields CASSPSRTYEQYF.

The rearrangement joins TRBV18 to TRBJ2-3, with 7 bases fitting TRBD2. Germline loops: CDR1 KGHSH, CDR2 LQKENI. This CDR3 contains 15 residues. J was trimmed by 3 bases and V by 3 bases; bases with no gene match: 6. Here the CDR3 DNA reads TGTGCCAGCTCACCGGGAGGGCCGACGACAGATACGCAGTATTTT. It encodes CASSPGGPTTDTQYF.

The CDR3 DNA reads as TGTGCCAGCAGCCGGGACAGGGGTTATTCCTACGAGCAGTACTTC. Translated: CASSRDRGYSYEQYF. The chain joins TRBV7-6 to TRBJ2-7; 10 bases map to TRBD1. The trim removed 5 bases at V and 1 base at J, leaving 5 bases unmatched. CDR1 and CDR2 (germline): SGHVS, FNYEAQ. CDR3 size: 15 residues.

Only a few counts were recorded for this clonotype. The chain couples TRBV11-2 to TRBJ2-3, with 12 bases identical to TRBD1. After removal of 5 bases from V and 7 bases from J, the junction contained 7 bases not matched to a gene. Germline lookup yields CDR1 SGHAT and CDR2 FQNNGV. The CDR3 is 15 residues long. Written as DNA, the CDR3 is TGTGCCAGCAGCCCAAGGGGACAGGGGGCGCATACGCAGTATTTT. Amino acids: CASSPRGQGAHTQYF.

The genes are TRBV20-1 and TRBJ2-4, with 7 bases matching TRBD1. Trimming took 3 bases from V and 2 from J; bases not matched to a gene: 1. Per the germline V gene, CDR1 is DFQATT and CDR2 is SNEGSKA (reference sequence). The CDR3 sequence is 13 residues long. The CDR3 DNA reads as TGCAGTGCTAGGACAGGGTCCAAAAACATTCAGTACTTC. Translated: CSARTGSKNIQYF.

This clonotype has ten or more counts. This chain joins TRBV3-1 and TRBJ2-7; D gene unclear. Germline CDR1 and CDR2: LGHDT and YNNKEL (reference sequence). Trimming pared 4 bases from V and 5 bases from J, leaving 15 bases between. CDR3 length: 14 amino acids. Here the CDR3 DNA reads TGTGCCAGCAGCCGCTTGGATCTAAGGGACGAGCAGTACTTC. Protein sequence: CASSRLDLRDEQYF.

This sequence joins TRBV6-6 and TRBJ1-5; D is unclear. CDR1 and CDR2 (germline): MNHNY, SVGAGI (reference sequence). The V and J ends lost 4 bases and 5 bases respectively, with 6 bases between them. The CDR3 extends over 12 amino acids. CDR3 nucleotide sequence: TGTGCCAGCAGTTTCCCCGATCAGCCCCAGCATTTT. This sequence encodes CASSFPDQPQHF.

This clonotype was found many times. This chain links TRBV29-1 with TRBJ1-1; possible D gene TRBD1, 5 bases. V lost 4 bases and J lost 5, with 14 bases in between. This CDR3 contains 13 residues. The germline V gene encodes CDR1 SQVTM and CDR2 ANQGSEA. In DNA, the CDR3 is TGCAGCGTTGCGAAGGGGACTGGGACTGAAGCTTTCTTT. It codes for CSVAKGTGTEAFF.

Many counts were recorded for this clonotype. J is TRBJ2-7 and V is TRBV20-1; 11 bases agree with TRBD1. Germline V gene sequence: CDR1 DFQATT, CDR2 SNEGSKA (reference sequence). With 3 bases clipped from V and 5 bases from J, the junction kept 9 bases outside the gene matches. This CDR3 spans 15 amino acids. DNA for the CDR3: TGCAGTGCTAGTCAGGGACAGGGGGGTAATAACGAGCAGTACTTC. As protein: CSASQGQGGNNEQYF.

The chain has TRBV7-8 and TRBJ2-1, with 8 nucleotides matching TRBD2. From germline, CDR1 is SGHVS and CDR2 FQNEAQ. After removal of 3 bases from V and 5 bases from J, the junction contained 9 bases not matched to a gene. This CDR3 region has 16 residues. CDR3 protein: CASSFRRLARNNEQFF. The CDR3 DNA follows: TGTGCCAGCAGCTTTCGGAGACTAGCGAGAAACAATGAGCAGTTCTTC.

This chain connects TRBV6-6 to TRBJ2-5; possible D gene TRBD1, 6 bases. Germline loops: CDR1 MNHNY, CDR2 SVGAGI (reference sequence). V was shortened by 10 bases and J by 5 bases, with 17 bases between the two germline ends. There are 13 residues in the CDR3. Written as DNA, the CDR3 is TGTGCCATTTCACAGGGTTCTCAGGAGACCCAGTACTTC. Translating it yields CAISQGSQETQYF.